The 19 T cell receptor beta chains in this list originate from one sample, sequenced in a study of identical twins. TCRdb reanalysed the 5' RACE reads using MiXCR and keeps one entry per CDR3 protein. This table holds around 690,000 distinct CDR3 sequences, around 20% found once. This sample also belongs to another study, concerning T cells expressing NK-cell markers.

The sample was PBMCs. Receptor source: a young woman in good health.

A remark on this clonotype: One end of the junction varies from germline; a read error may be responsible. V is TRBV5-1 and J is TRBJ2-1, with D perhaps TRBD2 (6 bases). Germline V CDR1 and CDR2: SGHRS, YFSETQ. There are 14 residues in the CDR3. CDR3 protein: CASSWDLTSWGPFF. The CDR3 nucleotides are TGCGCCAGCAGCTGGGACCTGACTAGTTGGGGTCCGTTTTTC. The variable domain in full, completed from reference TRBV5-1 and TRBJ2-1, reads KAGVTQTPRYLIKTRGQQVTLSCSPISGHRSVSWYQQTPGQGLQFLFEYFSETQRNKGNFPGRFSGRQFSNSRSEMNVSTLELGDSALYLCASSWDLTSWGPFFGPGTRLTVL.

This clonotype turned up a few times. The chain carries TRBV20-1 and TRBJ2-1; 10 nucleotides match TRBD2. Per germline, CDR1 DFQATT and CDR2 SNEGSKA (reference sequence). V dropped 6 bases and J dropped 7; count of bases not matched to a gene: 6. CDR3 length: 13 amino acids. The CDR3 sequence: CSARQRGGNEQFF. DNA for the CDR3: TGCAGTGCCCGGCAGCGGGGGGGGAATGAGCAGTTCTTC.

This clonotype has more than one count but fewer than ten. The chain joins TRBV29-1 to TRBJ2-1, with D maybe TRBD2 (6 bases). The CDR3 sequence is 14 residues long. Germline lookup yields CDR1 SQVTM and CDR2 ANQGSEA. Trimming removed 3 bases at V and 4 bases at J, with 13 bases between. CDR3 amino acids: CSVDRGVQYNEQFF. CDR3 in DNA: TGCAGCGTTGATCGCGGGGTTCAATACAATGAGCAGTTCTTC.

This sequence joins TRBV10-3 and TRBJ2-3; no clear D. The V and J ends lost 3 bases and 0 bases respectively, with 7 bases between them. CDR1 and CDR2 (germline): ENHRY, SYGVKD. The CDR3 sequence is 14 residues long. The CDR3 bases are TGTGCCATCAGTGACGACGGTAGCACAGATACGCAGTATTTT. Its translation: CAISDDGSTDTQYF.

The chain couples TRBV7-9 to TRBJ2-1; the match to TRBD2 covers 7 bases. The CDR3 has 17 residues. Trimming took 2 bases from V and 7 from J; bases not matched to a gene: 14. Per germline, CDR1 SEHNR and CDR2 FQNEAQ (reference sequence). CDR3 loop: CASSLSRLARARNEQFF. The CDR3 region has the DNA TGTGCCAGCAGCTTAAGCCGACTAGCCCGGGCGAGGAATGAGCAGTTCTTC.

This clonotype showed up just a few times. This CDR3 is CASELRRGTYEQYF. In DNA, the CDR3 is TGTGCCAGCGAGTTACGTAGGGGGACCTACGAGCAGTACTTC. The rearrangement links TRBV6-5 to TRBJ2-7; perhaps TRBD1 as D (6 bases). Germline V gives CDR1 MNHEY, CDR2 SVGAGI. This CDR3 is built from 14 residues. Trimming removed 8 bases at V and 2 bases at J, with 16 bases between.

V and J are TRBV7-9 and TRBJ2-7; D may be TRBD1 or TRBD2 (5 bases each). There are 15 residues in the CDR3. The V end was cut by 4 bases, the J end by 1 base, with 14 bases between. Germline V lookup: CDR1 SEHNR, CDR2 FQNEAQ (reference sequence). In DNA, the CDR3 is TGTGCCAGCAGCTCGTCCGGGGCGACTTCCTACGAGCAGTACTTC. Translating it yields CASSSSGATSYEQYF. The whole variable domain, filled in from reference TRBV7-9 and TRBJ2-7, reads DTGVSQNPRHKITKRGQNVTFRCDPISEHNRLYWYRQTLGQGPEFLTYFQNEAQLEKSRLLSDRFSAERPKGSFSTLEIQRTEQGDSAMYLCASSSSGATSYEQYFGPGTRLTVT.

The rearrangement uses TRBV18 and TRBJ2-7; maybe TRBD2 (6 bases). The CDR3 covers 15 residues. Germline loops: CDR1 KGHSH, CDR2 LQKENI. V lost 6 bases, J lost 2 bases, and 17 bases lay in between. In nucleotides, the CDR3 is TGTGCCAGCTCTCCGCCCGGAGCGGGCCCCTACGAGCAGTACTTC. It specifies CASSPPGAGPYEQYF. Supplemented by reference TRBV18 and TRBJ2-7, the full variable domain reads NAGVMQNPRHLVRRRGQEARLRCSPMKGHSHVYWYRQLPEEGLKFMVYLQKENIIDESGMPKERFSAEFPKEGPSILRIQQVVRGDSAAYFCASSPPGAGPYEQYFGPGTRLTVT.

The sample holds many counts of this clonotype. This sequence joins TRBV6-1 and TRBJ2-7, with D perhaps matching TRBD1 (6 bases). There are 16 residues in the CDR3. CDR1 is MNHNS, CDR2 SASEGT, per germline. The V and J ends lost 0 bases and 6 bases respectively, with 18 bases between them. CDR3 nucleotides: TGTGCCAGCAGTGAAGCGCTGAACAGGGCATCATCCGAGCAGTACTTC. Its protein product is CASSEALNRASSEQYF.

In this sample, this clonotype turned up a few times. The V and J genes are TRBV10-3 and TRBJ1-4; the D gene is possibly TRBD1 (5 bases). This CDR3 has 15 amino acids. V was pared by 9 bases and J by 0 bases, with 14 bases between. The germline V gene has CDR1 ENHRY and CDR2 SYGVKD. The CDR3 sequence: CAIRQGSATNEKLFF. CDR3 bases: TGTGCCATTAGGCAGGGATCAGCAACTAATGAAAAACTGTTTTTT.

Many counts were recorded for this clonotype. The CDR3 is CASSPGGSASYNEQFF. For the CDR3, the DNA is TGCGCCAGCAGCCCGGGTGGGAGCGCCTCCTACAATGAGCAGTTCTTC. V and J are TRBV5-1 and TRBJ2-1, with TRBD2 as a possible D gene (5 bases). The CDR3 is 16 amino acids. Between the trimmed V and J ends, which lost 4 bases and 0 bases, there was a span of 14 bases. Germline loops: CDR1 SGHRS, CDR2 YFSETQ.

This chain links TRBV27 with TRBJ1-5; D is ambiguous. Germline CDR1 reads MNHEY; CDR2 reads SMNVEV (reference sequence). The CDR3 spans 14 residues. Trimming removed 6 bases at V and 4 bases at J, with 13 bases between. CDR3 bases: TGTGCCAGCAGCCCGATTCTTAGTAATCAGCCCCAGCATTTT. This codes for CASSPILSNQPQHF.

V gene TRBV10-3 combines with J gene TRBJ2-5; D unresolved. Looked up from germline, CDR1 is ENHRY and CDR2 is SYGVKD. V was pared by 2 bases and J by 5 bases, with 6 bases between. CDR3 length equals 12 residues. The CDR3 region is CAISEVPETQYF. DNA of the CDR3: TGTGCCATCAGTGAGGTCCCCGAGACCCAGTACTTC.

The genes are TRBV20-1 and TRBJ2-1, with D perhaps assigned TRBD1 or TRBD2 (6 bases each). Per germline, CDR1 DFQATT and CDR2 SNEGSKA (reference sequence). V was trimmed by 5 bases and J by 7 bases, leaving 30 bases between them. The CDR3 totals 18 residues. The CDR3 nucleotides read TGCAGTGCTCTACTCAGGGGACTGCGAAACCCCCGAGGGAATGAGCAGTTCTTC. The encoded protein is CSALLRGLRNPRGNEQFF.

This clonotype has a handful of counts. The V call is TRBV11-2, the J call TRBJ1-3; a possible D gene is TRBD1 (6 bases). The V and J ends lost 7 bases and 1 base respectively, with 11 bases between them. Germline loops: CDR1 SGHAT, CDR2 FQNNGV. The CDR3 has 14 residues. As DNA, the CDR3 is TGTGCCAGCAACCCACAGGGATCTGGAAACACCATATATTTT. Protein product: CASNPQGSGNTIYF.

This clonotype was seen a handful of times. The CDR3 bases are TGCGCCAGCAGCTTGGCGGCGGGGGCCAGAGATACGCAGTATTTT. Translation gives CASSLAAGARDTQYF. The chain combines TRBV5-1 with TRBJ2-3; D perhaps matches TRBD2 (7 bases). This CDR3 comprises 15 residues. V lost 0 bases to trimming and J lost 5 bases, with 13 bases between them. Germline CDR1 and CDR2: SGHRS and YFSETQ.

This chain joins TRBV24-1 and TRBJ1-4, with D perhaps matching TRBD1 (5 bases). Between the trimmed V and J ends, which lost 5 bases and 8 bases, there was a span of 8 bases. The CDR3 is 12 amino acids. CDR1 KGHDR and CDR2 SFDVKD come from the germline V gene. The CDR3 region is CATSVGAEKLFF. The CDR3 DNA reads as TGTGCCACCAGTGTTGGGGCAGAAAAACTGTTTTTT.

This chain uses TRBV24-1 with TRBJ2-1; TRBD2 might be the D (6 bases). Trimming stripped 3 bases from V and 5 bases from J, with 10 bases between. This CDR3 comprises 14 residues. Looked up from germline, CDR1 is KGHDR and CDR2 is SFDVKD. The DNA for the CDR3 is TGTGCCACCAGTGATCCGGAGGGTGACAATGAGCAGTTCTTC. Translating gives CATSDPEGDNEQFF.

The gene calls are TRBV4-3 and TRBJ2-2; D might be TRBD2 (6 bases). Trimming stripped 4 bases from V and 5 bases from J, with 20 bases between. The CDR3 length is 17 residues. Germline assignment: CDR1 LGHNA and CDR2 YSLEER. CDR3 coding DNA: TGCGCCAGCAGCCCGAAGGCTGGGAGGAGGGCGACCGGGGAGCTGTTTTTT. It is translated as CASSPKAGRRATGELFF.